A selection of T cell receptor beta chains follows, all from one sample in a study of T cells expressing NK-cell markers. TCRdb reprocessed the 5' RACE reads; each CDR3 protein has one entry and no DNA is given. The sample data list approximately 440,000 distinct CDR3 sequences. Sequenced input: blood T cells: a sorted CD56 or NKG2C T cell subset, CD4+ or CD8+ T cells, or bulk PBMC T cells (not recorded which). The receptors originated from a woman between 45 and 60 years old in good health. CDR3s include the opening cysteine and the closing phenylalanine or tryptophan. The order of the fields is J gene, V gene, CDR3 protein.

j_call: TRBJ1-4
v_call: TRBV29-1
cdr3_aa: CSVGQRLNEKLFF

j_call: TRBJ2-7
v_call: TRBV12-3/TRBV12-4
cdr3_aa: CASILQGGKDEQYF

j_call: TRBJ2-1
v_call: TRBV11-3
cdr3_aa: CASSLSVSYNEQFF

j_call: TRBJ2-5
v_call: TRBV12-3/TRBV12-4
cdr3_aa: CASSGTFGETQYF

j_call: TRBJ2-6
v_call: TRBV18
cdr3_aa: CASSPATDVANVLTF

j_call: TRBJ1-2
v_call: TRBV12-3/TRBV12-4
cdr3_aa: CASSLGGQIPGYGYTF

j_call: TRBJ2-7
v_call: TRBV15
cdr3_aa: CATSRVHRSGIHYEQYF

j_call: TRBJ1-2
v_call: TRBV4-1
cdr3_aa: CASSQSDRINYGYTF

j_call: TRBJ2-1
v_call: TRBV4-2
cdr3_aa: CASSQERASGSRRQFF

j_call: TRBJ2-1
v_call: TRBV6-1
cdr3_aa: CASRDSDRKGDEQFF

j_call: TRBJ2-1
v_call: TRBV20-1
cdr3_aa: CSARDGGGKNEQFF

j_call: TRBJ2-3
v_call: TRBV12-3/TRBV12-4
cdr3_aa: CASTIAGGSLDTQYF

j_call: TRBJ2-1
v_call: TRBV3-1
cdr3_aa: CASSSPQTPYNEQFF

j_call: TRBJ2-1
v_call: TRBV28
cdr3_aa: CASRQGLAYYNEQFF

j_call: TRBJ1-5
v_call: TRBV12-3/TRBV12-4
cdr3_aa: CASSSAGTADHF

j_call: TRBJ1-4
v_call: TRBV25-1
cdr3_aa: CASREAGKLVNGKLFF

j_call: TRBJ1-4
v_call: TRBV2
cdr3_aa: CASSGGTVATNEKLFF